This TCR beta chain was captured by sequencing in a study of response to subunit inactivated influenza vaccine. Findings and caveats of the study: The study's authors posited that every seasonal influenza vaccination enlists few new T cells.

Each CDR3 protein gets one entry after TCRdb re-called the RT-PCR reads with MiXCR. The sample lists almost 600,000 distinct CDR3 sequences; less than 15% were seen once. CDR1 is DFQATT, CDR2 SNEGSKA, per germline (reference sequence). Between the trimmed V and J ends, which lost 4 bases and 1 base, there was a span of 8 bases. The CDR3 loop spans 13 amino acids. A remark on this clonotype: Its antigen is undetermined.

The starting material was PBMCs from blood, obtained less than 13 days after vaccination. V usage is TRBV20-1 and J usage is TRBJ1-5; possible D gene TRBD1, 6 bases. This TCR was recovered from a man in his fifties who received an inactivated influenza vaccine. This CDR3 is CSANQGSNQPQHF. Written as DNA, the CDR3 is TGCAGTGCTAACCAGGGGAGCAATCAGCCCCAGCATTTT.